These 21 T cell receptor beta chains share one sample of origin, sequenced in a study of T cells after yellow fever vaccination. TCRdb redid the calling of the 5' RACE reads with MiXCR, one entry per CDR3 protein. The data show hundreds of thousands of distinct CDR3 sequences, roughly 12% seen once. Source: PBMCs, taken on the day of the yellow fever booster vaccination. The receptors derive from a man younger than 40 who received the YFV17D yellow fever vaccine.

This rearrangement joins TRBV6-2 or TRBV6-3 to TRBJ2-3, with 8 bases identical to TRBD1. Germline V gene data show CDR1 as MNHEY and CDR2 as SVGEGT. The CDR3 has 15 residues. The V segment lost 0 bases and the J segment 6 bases; nucleotides outside the gene matches: 5. CDR3 region: CASSYSSRGQDTQYF. CDR3 nucleotide sequence: TGTGCCAGCAGTTACTCTTCCAGGGGGCAGGATACGCAGTATTTT.

This clonotype occurred a few times. The rearrangement joins TRBV12-3 or TRBV12-4 to TRBJ1-2; 7 bases are shared with TRBD1. The CDR3 loop spans 13 amino acids. Trimming took 8 bases from V and 7 from J; bases not matched to a gene: 10. CDR3 region: CASQFTGESGYTF. DNA of the CDR3: TGTGCCAGCCAGTTTACAGGGGAGAGTGGCTACACCTTC.

There are a few counts of this clonotype. J is TRBJ2-5 and V is TRBV6-1, with unresolved D. V dropped 7 bases and J dropped 3 bases, with 12 bases sitting between them. The CDR3 is 13 residues long. Germline V gene lookup returns CDR1 MNHNS and CDR2 SASEGT. CDR3 amino acids: CASKLVVEETQYF. The CDR3 DNA is TGTGCCAGCAAACTTGTAGTGGAAGAGACCCAGTACTTC.

The chain is built from TRBV29-1 and TRBJ1-4, with D tentatively TRBD1 (5 bases). The CDR3 runs 12 residues. Germline V gene data show CDR1 as SQVTM and CDR2 as ANQGSEA. Trimming removed 4 bases at V and 4 bases at J, with 7 bases between. CDR3 nucleotide sequence: TGCAGCGTTGCGACAGTTAATGAAAAACTGTTTTTT. This sequence encodes CSVATVNEKLFF.

This clonotype was observed a few times. The chain is built from TRBV28 and TRBJ2-3; 8 bases line up with TRBD2. V lost 3 bases and J lost 10; bases outside the gene matches: 3. Per the germline V gene, CDR1 is MDHEN and CDR2 is SYDVKM. This CDR3 contains 12 residues. Written as DNA, the CDR3 is TGTGCCAGCAGTTTGAGACTAGCGTCGCAGTATTTT. This translates into CASSLRLASQYF.

The chain couples TRBV12-3 or TRBV12-4 to TRBJ1-2; TRBD1 matches at 7 bases. V shed 1 base and J 6 bases; nucleotides not matched to a gene: 2. CDR3 length: 13 amino acids. The CDR3 DNA sequence: TGTGCCAGCAGTTTAGAGGGGGCCCATGGCTACACCTTC. It translates to CASSLEGAHGYTF.

This clonotype was detected a few times. This chain joins TRBV3-1 and TRBJ2-2; D is unclear. Trimming took 9 bases from V and 2 from J, leaving 4 bases between them. Germline CDR1 and CDR2: LGHDT and YNNKEL (reference sequence). There are 11 residues in the CDR3. The chain's CDR3 is CASHNTGELFF. The DNA for the CDR3 is TGTGCCAGTCATAACACCGGGGAGCTGTTTTTT.

The V call is TRBV11-2, the J call TRBJ2-4; D not certain. Looked up from germline, CDR1 is SGHAT and CDR2 is FQNNGV. There are 14 residues in the CDR3. The V end was cut by 3 bases, the J end by 13 bases, with 19 bases between. The CDR3 nucleotides read TGTGCCAGCAGCTTCATGGCGACCCCGGGCCTCCAGTACTTC. Encoded protein: CASSFMATPGLQYF.

This chain uses TRBV20-1 with TRBJ2-5; D is possibly TRBD1 (6 bases). The CDR3 spans 11 residues. The germline V and J ends were trimmed by 4 bases and 5 bases, with 8 bases remaining between them. The germline V gene encodes CDR1 DFQATT and CDR2 SNEGSKA (reference sequence). The CDR3 bases are TGCAGTGCTAAGGGGGTTGAGACCCAGTACTTC. The encoded protein is CSAKGVETQYF.

The chain links TRBV29-1 to TRBJ2-7, with 7 bases matching TRBD1. The CDR3 covers 12 residues. Germline values: CDR1 SQVTM, CDR2 ANQGSEA. V lost 6 bases, J lost 2 bases, and 4 bases stayed unmatched. As DNA, the CDR3 is TGCAGCGTATCGGGACAGACCTACGAGCAGTACTTC. Translation gives CSVSGQTYEQYF.

This clonotype was seen a few times. The chain couples TRBV28 to TRBJ2-5; D uncertain. Per germline, CDR1 MDHEN and CDR2 SYDVKM. The CDR3 consists of 16 residues. V lost 2 bases, J lost 5 bases, and 18 bases lay in between. CDR3 in amino acids: CASSLVSPRRSETQYF. In DNA, the CDR3 is TGTGCCAGCAGTTTAGTAAGCCCTCGCAGATCGGAGACCCAGTACTTC.

As for this clonotype: At one end the junction does not follow the germline gene, possibly because of a read error. The chain recombines TRBV11-2 with TRBJ2-3; possibly TRBD2 for D (7 bases). The CDR3 totals 18 residues. CDR1 is SGHAT and CDR2 is FQNNGV in the germline V gene. The CDR3: CASSLTGISVTSTDTLYF. The CDR3 nucleotides read TGTGCCAGCAGCCTAACAGGGATTAGCGTGACTAGCACAGATACGCTGTATTTT. Variable domain in full (rest from reference TRBV11-2 and TRBJ2-3): EAGVAQSPRYKIIEKRQSVAFWCNPISGHATLYWYQQILGQGPKLLIQFQNNGVVDDSQLPKDRFSAERLKGVDSTLKIQPAKLEDSAVYLCASSLTGISVTSTDTLYFGPGTRLTVL.

The rearrangement uses TRBV5-6 and TRBJ2-5; D ambiguous. The CDR3 contains 14 residues. The germline V gene encodes CDR1 SGHDT and CDR2 YYEEEE. V was pared by 7 bases and J by 1 base, with 14 bases between. The CDR3 loop reads CASLSNPTQETQYF. CDR3 sequence (DNA): TGTGCCAGCTTAAGTAACCCGACCCAAGAGACCCAGTACTTC.

The chain uses TRBV29-1 and TRBJ2-1; 9 positions match TRBD2. The V gene's germline CDR1 is SQVTM and CDR2 ANQGSEA. J was trimmed by 3 bases and V by 4 bases; bases with no gene match: 4. CDR3 size: 14 residues. CDR3 DNA sequence: TGCAGCGTTGGGTTTAGCGGGAGCTACAATGAGCAGTTCTTC. This gives the protein CSVGFSGSYNEQFF.

This chain links TRBV5-6 with TRBJ2-3; D might be TRBD2 (5 bases). The germline CDR1 and CDR2 sequences are SGHDT and YYEEEE. The length of the CDR3 is 16 residues. The V and J ends lost 4 bases and 1 base respectively, with 16 bases between them. The CDR3 coding sequence is TGTGCCAGCAGCGCCATGGCTAGCCGGGGCACAGATACGCAGTATTTT. It is translated as CASSAMASRGTDTQYF.

This clonotype was seen a handful of times. The chain uses TRBV20-1 and TRBJ2-5, with D possibly matching TRBD1 (7 bases). This CDR3 comprises 13 residues. V lost 1 base to trimming and J lost 5 bases, with 11 bases between them. CDR1 and CDR2 (germline): DFQATT, SNEGSKA (reference sequence). CDR3 protein: CSARGQGLETQYF. CDR3 sequence (DNA): TGCAGTGCTAGAGGACAGGGACTTGAGACCCAGTACTTC.

V gene TRBV7-2 combines with J gene TRBJ2-7; 13 bases agree with TRBD2. Germline V lookup: CDR1 SGHTA, CDR2 FQGNSA. J was trimmed by 0 bases and V by 11 bases; bases with no gene match: 7. This CDR3 has 15 amino acids. The DNA for the CDR3 is TGTGCCGTAGGACTAGCGGGGGTAAGCTCCTACGAGCAGTACTTC. This sequence encodes CAVGLAGVSSYEQYF.

This clonotype was detected only a few times. V is TRBV18 and J is TRBJ1-1; D ambiguous. V shed 3 bases and J shed 1 base, with 15 bases lying between them. The CDR3 is 16 residues long. Looked up from germline, CDR1 is KGHSH and CDR2 is LQKENI. CDR3 coding DNA: TGTGCCAGCTCACCGGTACAAGGGTCAGGGAACACTGAAGCTTTCTTT. Its protein is CASSPVQGSGNTEAFF.

This clonotype was seen at least ten times. In DNA, the CDR3 is TGCGCCAGCAGCGTCAGCGATGCAGATACGCAGTATTTT. This sequence encodes CASSVSDADTQYF. The rearrangement joins TRBV4-3 to TRBJ2-3; D is undetermined. With 5 bases removed from V and 4 bases from J, the gap between germline ends came to 10 bases. Germline lookup yields CDR1 LGHNA and CDR2 YSLEER. The CDR3 is 13 residues long.

Note on this clonotype: The junction departs from the called germline gene at one end, perhaps through a read error. This chain connects TRBV18 to TRBJ2-6, with 9 bases aligning to TRBD1. Germline CDR1 is KGHSH and CDR2 is LQKENI. CDR3 size: 15 residues. The CDR3 spells CASSPQGAAANVLTF. CDR3 DNA sequence: TGTGCCAGCTCTCCACAGGGGGCTGCGGCCAACGTCCTGACTTTC.

This clonotype was seen a handful of times. The V call is TRBV12-3 or TRBV12-4, the J call TRBJ2-1, with D hard to call. Trimming took 7 bases from V and 1 from J, leaving 11 bases between them. The CDR3 consists of 14 residues. CDR3 nucleotide sequence: TGTGCCAGCACTCCTGTCGGGTCCTACAATGAGCAGTTCTTC. It is translated as CASTPVGSYNEQFF.